Listed below are T cell receptor beta chains from one sample, sequenced in a study of blood T cell repertoires in COVID-19. Sequencing was performed with immunoSEQ multiplex PCR; in TCRdb, only in-frame clones are kept and a portion is missing. The table includes around 27,000 clones, approximately 94% detected once. Sequenced material: peripheral blood. These receptors were taken from a human donor with active COVID-19. The donor label of this sample is uncertain. CDR3s include the opening cysteine and the closing phenylalanine or tryptophan. The D gene is left open where the match is weak. For some rows the clone size is stated as once, few or many, or as a class when expanded; others skip it.

V	D	J	size	CDR3	DNA
TRBV2	TRBD2	TRBJ2-7	-	CASKPSGGLYEQYF	TGTGCCAGCAAGCCCAGCGGGGGGCTTTACGAGCAGTACTTC
TRBV5-1	TRBD1	TRBJ2-7	-	CASSLEVDRESYEQYF	TGCGCCAGCAGCTTGGAGGTGGACAGGGAATCCTACGAGCAGTACTTC
TRBV11-2	TRBD1	TRBJ1-4	-	CASSGINVGQKLFF	TGTGCCAGCAGCGGCATTAACGTGGGACAGAAACTGTTTTTT
TRBV6-1	TRBD1	TRBJ1-2	-	CASSGEEGTGKTTVNYGYTF	TGTGCCAGCAGTGGGGAAGAAGGGACAGGGAAAACCACAGTTAACTATGGCTACACCTTC
TRBV28	TRBD2	TRBJ2-7	-	CASSLNLAGRTQSYEQYF	TGTGCCAGCAGTTTAAACCTAGCGGGGAGGACCCAATCCTACGAGCAGTACTTC
TRBV3-1/TRBV3-2	-	TRBJ2-7	-	CASSRRPRVHEQYF	TGTGCCAGCAGCCGGCGCCCCAGGGTCCACGAGCAGTACTTC
TRBV7-9	TRBD1	TRBJ2-5	once	CASSLVTGGETQYF	TGTGCCAGCAGCTTAGTTACAGGGGGGGAGACCCAGTACTTC
TRBV27	TRBD1	TRBJ2-4	-	CASSSPTGGLKNIQYF	TGTGCCAGCAGTTCCCCAACAGGGGGCTTAAAAAACATTCAGTACTTC
TRBV4-1	TRBD1	TRBJ1-5	-	CASSQPRDRVNQPQHF	TGCGCCAGCAGCCAACCCCGGGACAGGGTGAACCAGCCCCAGCATTTT
TRBV10-1	TRBD2	TRBJ2-3	-	CASSDLVAGSTDTQYF	TGCGCCAGCAGTGATCTGGTAGCGGGAAGCACAGATACGCAGTATTTT
TRBV6-5	-	TRBJ1-2	-	CASSPEQGRYGYTF	TGTGCCAGCAGCCCCGAGCAGGGGCGATATGGCTACACCTTC
TRBV24-1	-	TRBJ2-3	-	CATSGPAGGPGKLTRDTQYF	TGTGCCACCAGTGGGCCGGCTGGGGGCCCGGGGAAACTAACACGGGATACGCAGTATTTT
TRBV28	TRBD2	TRBJ2-3	-	CASSKLAGTDTQYF	TGTGCCAGCAGTAAACTAGCGGGGACAGATACGCAGTATTTT
TRBV19	TRBD2	TRBJ2-7	-	CASSTSGLAFEQYF	TGTGCCAGTAGTACCTCGGGACTAGCGTTTGAGCAGTACTTC
TRBV27	TRBD1	TRBJ1-1	-	CARDDRGLPEAFF	TGTGCCAGGGATGACAGGGGGCTCCCAGAAGCTTTCTTT
TRBV5-4	-	TRBJ1-1	-	CASSLFSGVNTEAFF	TGTGCCAGCAGCTTGTTTTCAGGGGTAAACACTGAAGCTTTCTTT
TRBV19	-	TRBJ2-2	-	CATPRGLPPNTGELFF	TGTGCCACCCCCCGGGGACTTCCACCGAACACCGGGGAGCTGTTTTTT
TRBV5-1	-	TRBJ2-6	-	CASSSTRGSSGANVLTF	TGCGCCAGCAGTTCGACCAGGGGTAGCTCTGGGGCCAACGTCCTGACTTTC
TRBV6-1	TRBD1	TRBJ1-5	-	CASSEVGQGRRQPQHF	TGTGCCAGCAGTGAAGTAGGACAGGGGCGGCGGCAGCCCCAGCATTTT
TRBV5-6	-	TRBJ2-6	-	CASSLVQPGANVLTF	TGTGCCAGCAGCTTGGTACAGCCTGGGGCCAACGTCCTGACTTTC
TRBV2	-	TRBJ2-5	-	CASRATRGRTQYF	TGTGCCAGCAGAGCGACCCGCGGTAGGACCCAGTACTTC
TRBV19	-	TRBJ1-3	-	CASSPPGGHGGNTIYF	TGTGCCAGTAGTCCACCGGGGGGGCATGGTGGAAACACCATATATTTT
TRBV5-1	TRBD2	TRBJ2-1	-	CASSLVLAGNDEQFF	TGCGCCAGCAGCTTGGTGCTAGCGGGAAACGATGAGCAGTTCTTC
TRBV25-1	-	TRBJ1-2	-	CASSEPNRVGGYGYTF	TGTGCCAGCAGTGAACCGAACAGGGTCGGTGGCTATGGCTACACCTTC
TRBV5-1	TRBD1	TRBJ1-1	-	CASRALGQGGTEAFF	TGCGCCAGCAGGGCCCTTGGACAGGGGGGCACTGAAGCTTTCTTT
TRBV2	TRBD1	TRBJ1-6	-	CASSDDRGYNSPLHF	TGTGCCAGCAGTGACGACAGGGGGTATAATTCACCCCTCCACTTT
TRBV19	-	TRBJ1-1	-	CASSEGRGYTEAFF	TGTGCCAGTAGTGAGGGTCGGGGGTACACTGAAGCTTTCTTT
TRBV5-8	-	TRBJ2-3	-	CASRLTGLSTQYF	TGTGCCAGCAGGCTTACGGGGTTGAGTACGCAGTATTTT
TRBV14	TRBD2	TRBJ2-1	-	CASSLGGLLAGFINEQFF	TGTGCCAGCAGCCTGGGGGGGTTACTAGCGGGATTCATAAATGAGCAGTTCTTC
TRBV10-2	-	TRBJ1-2	-	CASSAGRDKYGYTF	TGCGCCAGCAGTGCTGGTCGGGACAAATATGGCTACACCTTC
TRBV7-8	-	TRBJ2-7	once	CASSRNMAASDYEQYF	TGTGCCAGCAGCCGAAATATGGCAGCGTCTGACTACGAGCAGTACTTC
TRBV18	TRBD1	TRBJ2-2	-	CASSQTGETGELFF	TGTGCCAGCTCACAAACAGGGGAGACCGGGGAGCTGTTTTTT